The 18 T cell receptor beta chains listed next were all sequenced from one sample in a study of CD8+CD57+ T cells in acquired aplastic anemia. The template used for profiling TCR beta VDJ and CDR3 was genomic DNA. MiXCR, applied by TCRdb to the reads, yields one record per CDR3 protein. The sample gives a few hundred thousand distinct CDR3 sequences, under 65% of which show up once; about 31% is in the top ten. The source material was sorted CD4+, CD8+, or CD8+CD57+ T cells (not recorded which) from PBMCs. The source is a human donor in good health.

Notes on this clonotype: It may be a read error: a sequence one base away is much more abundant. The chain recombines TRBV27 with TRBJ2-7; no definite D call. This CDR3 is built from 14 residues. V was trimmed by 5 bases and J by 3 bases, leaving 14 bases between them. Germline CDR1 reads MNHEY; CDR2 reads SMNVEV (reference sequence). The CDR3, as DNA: TGTGCCAGCAGTCCCGGAGTGTCCGGCTACGAGCAGTACTTC. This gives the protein CASSPGVSGYEQYF.

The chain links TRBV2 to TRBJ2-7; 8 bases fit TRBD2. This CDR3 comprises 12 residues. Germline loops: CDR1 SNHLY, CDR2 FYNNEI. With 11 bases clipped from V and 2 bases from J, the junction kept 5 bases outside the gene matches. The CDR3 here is CASNGGAYEQYF. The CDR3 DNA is TGTGCCTCCAACGGGGGGGCCTACGAGCAGTACTTC.

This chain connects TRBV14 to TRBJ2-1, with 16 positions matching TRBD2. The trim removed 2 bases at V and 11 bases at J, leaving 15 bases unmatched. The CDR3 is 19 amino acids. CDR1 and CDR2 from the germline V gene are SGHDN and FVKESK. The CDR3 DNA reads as TGTGCCAGCAGCCAAATCGCCGGGACTAGCGGGAGGGGGCTACAACAGCAGTTCTTC. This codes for CASSQIAGTSGRGLQQQFF.

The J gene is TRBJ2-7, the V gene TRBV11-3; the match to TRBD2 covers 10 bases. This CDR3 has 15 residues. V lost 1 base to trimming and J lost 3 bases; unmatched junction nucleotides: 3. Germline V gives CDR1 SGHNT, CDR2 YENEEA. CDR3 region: CASSLAASGSYEQYF. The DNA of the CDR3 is TGTGCCAGCAGCTTAGCGGCTAGCGGGAGCTACGAGCAGTACTTC. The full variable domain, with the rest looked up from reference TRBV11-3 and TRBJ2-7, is EAGVVQSPRYKIIEKKQPVAFWCNPISGHNTLYWYLQNLGQGPELLIRYENEEAVDDSQLPKDRFSAERLKGVDSTLKIQPAELGDSAVYLCASSLAASGSYEQYFGPGTRLTVT.

CDR3 sequence (DNA): TGTGCCAGCAGACTCGGACAGGGAGATCGCCCCTACGAGCAGTACTTC. Protein sequence: CASRLGQGDRPYEQYF. V is TRBV7-2 and J is TRBJ2-7, with 8 bases lining up with TRBD1. Germline V gene lookup returns CDR1 SGHTA and CDR2 FQGNSA. Trimming at V came to 6 bases and at J to 2 bases, leaving 12 bases not matched to a gene. The CDR3 has 16 residues.

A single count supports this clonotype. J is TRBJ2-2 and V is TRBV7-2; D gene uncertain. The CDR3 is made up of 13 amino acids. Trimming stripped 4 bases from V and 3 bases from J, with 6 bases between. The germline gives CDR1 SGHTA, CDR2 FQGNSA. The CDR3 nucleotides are TGTGCCAGCAGCTGGACGGACACCGGGGAGCTGTTTTTT. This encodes CASSWTDTGELFF.

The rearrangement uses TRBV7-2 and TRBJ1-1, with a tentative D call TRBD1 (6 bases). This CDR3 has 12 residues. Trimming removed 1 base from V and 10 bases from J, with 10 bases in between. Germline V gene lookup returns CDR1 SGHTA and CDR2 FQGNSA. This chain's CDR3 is CASSLVRTAAFF. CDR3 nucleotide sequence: TGTGCCAGCAGCTTAGTCAGGACAGCAGCTTTCTTT.

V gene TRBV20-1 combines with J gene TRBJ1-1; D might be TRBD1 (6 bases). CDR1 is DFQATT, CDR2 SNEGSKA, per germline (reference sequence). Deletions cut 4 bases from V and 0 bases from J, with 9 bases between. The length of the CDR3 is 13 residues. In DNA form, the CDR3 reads TGCAGTGCTACTGGACAGCTGAACACTGAAGCTTTCTTT. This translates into CSATGQLNTEAFF.

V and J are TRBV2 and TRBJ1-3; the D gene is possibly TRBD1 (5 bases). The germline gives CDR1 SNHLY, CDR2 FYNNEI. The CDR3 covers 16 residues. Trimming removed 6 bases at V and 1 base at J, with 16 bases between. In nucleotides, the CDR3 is TGTGCCAGCAGCACTAAGGACAAAGGGTCTGGAAACACCATATATTTT. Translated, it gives CASSTKDKGSGNTIYF.

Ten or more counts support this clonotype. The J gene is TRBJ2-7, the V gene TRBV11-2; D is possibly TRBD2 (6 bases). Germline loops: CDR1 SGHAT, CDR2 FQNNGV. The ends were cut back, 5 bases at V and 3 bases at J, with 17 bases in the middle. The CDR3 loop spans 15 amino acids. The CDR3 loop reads CASSPIGTGVYEQYF. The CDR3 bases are TGTGCCAGCAGCCCCATCGGAACGGGGGTCTACGAGCAGTACTTC.

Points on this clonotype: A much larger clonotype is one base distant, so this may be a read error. CDR3 sequence: CAIQAGPAPYEQYF. The CDR3 DNA sequence: TGTGCCATCCAGGCGGGACCAGCGCCTTACGAGCAGTACTTC. The genes are TRBV27 and TRBJ2-7; D possibly corresponds to TRBD2 (6 bases). This CDR3 has 14 amino acids. CDR1 is MNHEY, CDR2 SMNVEV, per germline (reference sequence). V shed 10 bases and J shed 4 bases, with 20 bases lying between them.

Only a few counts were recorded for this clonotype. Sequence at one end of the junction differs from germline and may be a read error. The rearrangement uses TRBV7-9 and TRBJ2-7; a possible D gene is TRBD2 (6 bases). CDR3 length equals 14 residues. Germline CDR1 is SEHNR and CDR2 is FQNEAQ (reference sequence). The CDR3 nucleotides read TGTGCCGGCAGCTCCCCGGGACTTGTCTACGAACAGTACTTC. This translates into CAGSSPGLVYEQYF.

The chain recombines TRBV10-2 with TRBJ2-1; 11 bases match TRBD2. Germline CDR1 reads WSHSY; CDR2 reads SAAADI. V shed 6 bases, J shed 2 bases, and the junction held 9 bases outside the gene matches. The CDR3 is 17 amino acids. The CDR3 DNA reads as TGCGCCAGCAGGACCTCTAGCGGGAGGCGTACCTACAATGAGCAGTTCTTC. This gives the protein CASRTSSGRRTYNEQFF.

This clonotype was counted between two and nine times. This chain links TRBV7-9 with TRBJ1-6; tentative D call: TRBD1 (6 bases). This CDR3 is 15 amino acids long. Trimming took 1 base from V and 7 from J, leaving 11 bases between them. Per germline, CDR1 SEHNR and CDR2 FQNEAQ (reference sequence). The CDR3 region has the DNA TGTGCCAGCAGCTTAGTGGACACAGGGAATTCACCCCTCCACTTT. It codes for CASSLVDTGNSPLHF.

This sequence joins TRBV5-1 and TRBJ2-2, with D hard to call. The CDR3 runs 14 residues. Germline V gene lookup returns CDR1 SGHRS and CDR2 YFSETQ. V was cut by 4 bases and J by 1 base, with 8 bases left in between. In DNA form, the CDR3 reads TGCGCCAGCAGCGACGGCGTGAACACCGGGGAGCTGTTTTTT. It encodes CASSDGVNTGELFF.

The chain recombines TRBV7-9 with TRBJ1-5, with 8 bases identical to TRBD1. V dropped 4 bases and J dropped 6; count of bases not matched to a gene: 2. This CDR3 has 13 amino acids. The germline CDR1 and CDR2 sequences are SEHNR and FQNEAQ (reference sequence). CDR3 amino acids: CASSSTGGQPQHF. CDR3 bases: TGTGCCAGCAGCTCAACAGGGGGTCAGCCCCAGCATTTT.

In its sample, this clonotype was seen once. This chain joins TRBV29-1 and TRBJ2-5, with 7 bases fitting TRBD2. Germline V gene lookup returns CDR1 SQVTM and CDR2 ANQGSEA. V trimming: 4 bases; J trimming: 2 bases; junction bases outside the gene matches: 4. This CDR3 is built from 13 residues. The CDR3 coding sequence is TGCAGCGTTGGTCCCGGGGGGCAAGAGACCCAGTACTTC. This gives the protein CSVGPGGQETQYF.

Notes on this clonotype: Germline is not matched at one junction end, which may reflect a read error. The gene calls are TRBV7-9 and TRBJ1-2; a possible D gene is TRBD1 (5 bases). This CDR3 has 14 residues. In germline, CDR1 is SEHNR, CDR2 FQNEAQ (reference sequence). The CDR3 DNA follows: TGTGCCAGCAGGCCCTCCGGGACGGACTATGGCTGCACCTTC. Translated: CASRPSGTDYGCTF.